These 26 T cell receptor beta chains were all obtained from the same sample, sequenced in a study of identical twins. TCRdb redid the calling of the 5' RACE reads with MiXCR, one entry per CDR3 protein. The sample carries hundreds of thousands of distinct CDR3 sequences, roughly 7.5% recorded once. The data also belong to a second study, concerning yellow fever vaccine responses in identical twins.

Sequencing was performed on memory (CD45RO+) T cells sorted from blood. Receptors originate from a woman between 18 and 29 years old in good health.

CDR3 in DNA: TGTGCCAGCAGTAGGGGTATCCCGGGCGGAGGCAATCAGCCCCAGCATTTT. This encodes CASSRGIPGGGNQPQHF. The J gene is TRBJ1-5, the V gene TRBV6-1, with D possibly TRBD1 on 5 matching bases. V lost 5 bases, J lost 2 bases, and 19 bases lay in between. The CDR3 sequence is 17 residues long. In germline, CDR1 is MNHNS, CDR2 SASEGT.

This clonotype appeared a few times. Here the CDR3 DNA reads TGTGCCAGCAGCGGGGGATGGGCCCACAACAGAAAATCCTACAATGAGCAGTTCTTC. It yields the protein CASSGGWAHNRKSYNEQFF. J is TRBJ2-1 and V is TRBV4-2, with D perhaps given as TRBD1 or TRBD2 (5 bases each). Deletions cut 5 bases from V and 1 base from J, with 24 bases between. Germline V lookup: CDR1 LGHNA, CDR2 YNFKEQ. The CDR3 totals 19 residues.

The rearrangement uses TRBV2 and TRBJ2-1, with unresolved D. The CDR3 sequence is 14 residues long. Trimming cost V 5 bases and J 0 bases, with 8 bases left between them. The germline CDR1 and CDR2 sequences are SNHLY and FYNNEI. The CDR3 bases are TGTGCCAGCAGTAAGGGTACCTCCTACAATGAGCAGTTCTTC. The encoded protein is CASSKGTSYNEQFF.

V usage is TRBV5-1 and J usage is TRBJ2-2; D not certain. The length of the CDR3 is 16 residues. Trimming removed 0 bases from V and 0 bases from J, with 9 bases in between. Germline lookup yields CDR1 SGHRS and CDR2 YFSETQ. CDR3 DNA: TGCGCCAGCAGCTTGGTAACCAGACCGAACACCGGGGAGCTGTTTTTT. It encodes CASSLVTRPNTGELFF.

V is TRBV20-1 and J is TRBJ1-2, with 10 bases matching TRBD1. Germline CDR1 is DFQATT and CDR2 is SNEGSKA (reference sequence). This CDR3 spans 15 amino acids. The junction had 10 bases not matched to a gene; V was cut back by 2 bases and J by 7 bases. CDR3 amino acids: CSARPGTGDAGGYTF. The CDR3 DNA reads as TGCAGTGCTAGACCCGGGACAGGGGATGCGGGTGGCTACACCTTC.

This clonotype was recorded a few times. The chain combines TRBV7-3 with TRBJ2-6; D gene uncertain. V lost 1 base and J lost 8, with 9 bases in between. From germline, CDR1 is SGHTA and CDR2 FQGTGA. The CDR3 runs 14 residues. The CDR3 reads CASSLMIGSNVLTF. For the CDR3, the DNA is TGTGCCAGCAGCTTAATGATAGGGTCCAACGTCCTGACTTTC.

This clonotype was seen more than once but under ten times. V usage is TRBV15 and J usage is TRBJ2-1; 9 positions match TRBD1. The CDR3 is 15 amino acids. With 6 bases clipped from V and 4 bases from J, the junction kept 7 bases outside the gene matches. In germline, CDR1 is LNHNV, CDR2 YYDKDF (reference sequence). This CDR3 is CATSPTGGPYNEQFF. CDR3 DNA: TGTGCCACCAGTCCTACAGGGGGCCCTTACAATGAGCAGTTCTTC.

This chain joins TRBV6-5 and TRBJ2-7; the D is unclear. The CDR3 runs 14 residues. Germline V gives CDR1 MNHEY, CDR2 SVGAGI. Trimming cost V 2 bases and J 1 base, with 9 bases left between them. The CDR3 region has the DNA TGTGCCAGCAGTTACACAGCCCTTTCCTACGAGCAGTACTTC. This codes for CASSYTALSYEQYF.

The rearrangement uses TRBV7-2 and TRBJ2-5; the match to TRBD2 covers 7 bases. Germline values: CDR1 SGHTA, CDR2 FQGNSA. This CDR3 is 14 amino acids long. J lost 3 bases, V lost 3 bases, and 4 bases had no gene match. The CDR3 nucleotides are TGTGCCAGCAGCTTTATGCTAGCGGAAGAGACCCAGTACTTC. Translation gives CASSFMLAEETQYF.

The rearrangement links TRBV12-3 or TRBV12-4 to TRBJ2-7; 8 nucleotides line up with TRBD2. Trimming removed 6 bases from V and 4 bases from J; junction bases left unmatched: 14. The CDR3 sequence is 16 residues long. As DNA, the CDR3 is TGTGCCAGCAGGAAAAGCGGGAGCAAGGTTTTATACGAGCAGTACTTC. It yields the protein CASRKSGSKVLYEQYF.

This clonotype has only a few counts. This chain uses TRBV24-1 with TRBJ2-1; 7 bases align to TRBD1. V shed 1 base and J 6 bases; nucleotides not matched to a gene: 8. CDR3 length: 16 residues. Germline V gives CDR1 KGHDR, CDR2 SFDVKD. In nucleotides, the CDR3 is TGTGCCACCAGTGATTTAGGGGGCGCCCCTGTCAATGAGCAGTTCTTC. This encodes CATSDLGGAPVNEQFF.

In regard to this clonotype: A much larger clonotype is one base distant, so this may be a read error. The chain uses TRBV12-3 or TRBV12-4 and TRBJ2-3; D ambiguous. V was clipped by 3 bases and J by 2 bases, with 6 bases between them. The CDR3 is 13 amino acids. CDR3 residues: CASSFYNTDTQYF. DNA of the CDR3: TGTGCCAGCAGTTTTTACAACACAGATACGCAGTATTTT.

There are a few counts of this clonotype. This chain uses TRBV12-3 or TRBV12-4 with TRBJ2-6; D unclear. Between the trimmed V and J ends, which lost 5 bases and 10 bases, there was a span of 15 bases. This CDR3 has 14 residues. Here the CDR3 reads CASSPDLKRNVLTF. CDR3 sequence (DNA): TGTGCCAGCAGTCCTGATTTAAAACGGAACGTCCTGACTTTC.

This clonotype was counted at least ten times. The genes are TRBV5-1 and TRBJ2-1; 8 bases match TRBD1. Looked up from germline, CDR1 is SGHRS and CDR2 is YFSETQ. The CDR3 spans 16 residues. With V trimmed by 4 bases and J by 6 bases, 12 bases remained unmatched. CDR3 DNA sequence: TGCGCCAGCAGCACCCGGGCAGGGGGCTTTGGCAATGAGCAGTTCTTC. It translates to CASSTRAGGFGNEQFF.

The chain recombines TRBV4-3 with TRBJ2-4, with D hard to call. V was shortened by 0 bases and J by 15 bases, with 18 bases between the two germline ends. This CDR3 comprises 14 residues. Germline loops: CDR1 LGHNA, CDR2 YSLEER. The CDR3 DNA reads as TGCGCCAGCAGCCAAGAAGTACCTCCGCTGACGCTGTACTTC. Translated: CASSQEVPPLTLYF.

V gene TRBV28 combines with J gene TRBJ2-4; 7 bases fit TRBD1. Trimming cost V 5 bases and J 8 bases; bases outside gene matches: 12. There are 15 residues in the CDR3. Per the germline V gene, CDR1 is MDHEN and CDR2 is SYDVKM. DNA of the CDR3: TGTGCCAGCAGTCCCCCGACAGGGCTTATGGACATTCAGTACTTC. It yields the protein CASSPPTGLMDIQYF. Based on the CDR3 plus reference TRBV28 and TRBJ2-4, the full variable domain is DVKVTQSSRYLVKRTGEKVFLECVQDMDHENMFWYRQDPGLGLRLIYFSYDVKMKEKGDIPEGYSVSREKKERFSLILESASTNQTSMYLCASSPPTGLMDIQYFGAGTRLSVL.

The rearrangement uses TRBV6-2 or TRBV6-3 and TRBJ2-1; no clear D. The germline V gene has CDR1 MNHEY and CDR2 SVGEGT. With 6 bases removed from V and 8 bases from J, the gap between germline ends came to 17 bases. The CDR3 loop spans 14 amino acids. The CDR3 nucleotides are TGTGCCAGCAGCACCCCACCTTTTTTCCATGAGCAGTTCTTC. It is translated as CASSTPPFFHEQFF.

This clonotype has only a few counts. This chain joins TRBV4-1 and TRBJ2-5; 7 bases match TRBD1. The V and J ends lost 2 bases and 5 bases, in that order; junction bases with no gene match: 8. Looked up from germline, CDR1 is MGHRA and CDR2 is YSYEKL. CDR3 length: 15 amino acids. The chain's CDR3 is CASSQQGVAMETQYF. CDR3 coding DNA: TGCGCCAGCAGCCAACAGGGGGTGGCAATGGAGACCCAGTACTTC.

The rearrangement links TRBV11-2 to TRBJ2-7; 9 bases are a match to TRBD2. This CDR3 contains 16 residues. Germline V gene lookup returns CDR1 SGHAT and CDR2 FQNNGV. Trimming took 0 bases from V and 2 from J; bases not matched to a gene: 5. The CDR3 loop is CASSLDLAGTPYEQYF. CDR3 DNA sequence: TGTGCCAGCAGCTTAGATCTAGCGGGGACCCCCTACGAGCAGTACTTC.

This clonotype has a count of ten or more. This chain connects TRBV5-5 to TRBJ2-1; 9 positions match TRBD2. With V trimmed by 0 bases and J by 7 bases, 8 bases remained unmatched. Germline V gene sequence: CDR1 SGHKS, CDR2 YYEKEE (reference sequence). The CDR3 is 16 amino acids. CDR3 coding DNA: TGTGCCAGCAGCTTGGAGGTAGCGGGAGCTATAAATGAGCAGTTCTTC. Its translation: CASSLEVAGAINEQFF.

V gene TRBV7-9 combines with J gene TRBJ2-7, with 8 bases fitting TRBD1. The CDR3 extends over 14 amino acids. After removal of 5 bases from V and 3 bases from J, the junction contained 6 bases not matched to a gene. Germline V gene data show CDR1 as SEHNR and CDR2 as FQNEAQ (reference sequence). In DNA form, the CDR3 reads TGTGCCAGCAGCGGACAGGGTTTCGGCTACGAGCAGTACTTC. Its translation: CASSGQGFGYEQYF. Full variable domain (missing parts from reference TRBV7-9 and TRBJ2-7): DTGVSQNPRHKITKRGQNVTFRCDPISEHNRLYWYRQTLGQGPEFLTYFQNEAQLEKSRLLSDRFSAERPKGSFSTLEIQRTEQGDSAMYLCASSGQGFGYEQYFGPGTRLTVT.

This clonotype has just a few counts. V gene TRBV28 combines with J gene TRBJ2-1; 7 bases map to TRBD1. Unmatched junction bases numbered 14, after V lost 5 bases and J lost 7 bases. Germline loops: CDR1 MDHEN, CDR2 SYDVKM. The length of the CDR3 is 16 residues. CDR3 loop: CASSLLIPGQSNEQFF. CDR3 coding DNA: TGTGCCAGCAGTCTCCTTATTCCGGGACAGAGTAATGAGCAGTTCTTC.

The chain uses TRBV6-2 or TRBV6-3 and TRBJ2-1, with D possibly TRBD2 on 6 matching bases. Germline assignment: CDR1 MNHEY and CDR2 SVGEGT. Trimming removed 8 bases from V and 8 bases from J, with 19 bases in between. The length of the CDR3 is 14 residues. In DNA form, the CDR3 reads TGTGCCAGCGCCTGGGGAGGAATTAAGGATGAGCAGTTCTTC. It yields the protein CASAWGGIKDEQFF.

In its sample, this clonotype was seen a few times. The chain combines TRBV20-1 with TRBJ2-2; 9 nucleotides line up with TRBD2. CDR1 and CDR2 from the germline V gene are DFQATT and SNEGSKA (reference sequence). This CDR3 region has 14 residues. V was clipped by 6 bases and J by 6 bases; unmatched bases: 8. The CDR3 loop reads CSARLAGEAGELFF. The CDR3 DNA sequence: TGCAGTGCCCGTTTAGCGGGAGAAGCCGGGGAGCTGTTTTTT.

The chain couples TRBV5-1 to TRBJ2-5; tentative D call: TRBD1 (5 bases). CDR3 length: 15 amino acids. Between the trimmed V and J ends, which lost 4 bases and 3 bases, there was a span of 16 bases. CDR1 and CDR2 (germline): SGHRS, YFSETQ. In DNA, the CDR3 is TGCGCCAGCAGCCCGATCCCAGGGTATGAAGAGACCCAGTACTTC. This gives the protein CASSPIPGYEETQYF.

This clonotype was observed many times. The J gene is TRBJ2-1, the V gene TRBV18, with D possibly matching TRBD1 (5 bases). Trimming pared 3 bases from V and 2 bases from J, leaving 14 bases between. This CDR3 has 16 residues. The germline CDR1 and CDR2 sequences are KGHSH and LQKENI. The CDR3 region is CASSPSDRPPYNEQFF. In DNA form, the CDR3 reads TGTGCCAGCTCACCGTCAGACAGACCTCCCTACAATGAGCAGTTCTTC.